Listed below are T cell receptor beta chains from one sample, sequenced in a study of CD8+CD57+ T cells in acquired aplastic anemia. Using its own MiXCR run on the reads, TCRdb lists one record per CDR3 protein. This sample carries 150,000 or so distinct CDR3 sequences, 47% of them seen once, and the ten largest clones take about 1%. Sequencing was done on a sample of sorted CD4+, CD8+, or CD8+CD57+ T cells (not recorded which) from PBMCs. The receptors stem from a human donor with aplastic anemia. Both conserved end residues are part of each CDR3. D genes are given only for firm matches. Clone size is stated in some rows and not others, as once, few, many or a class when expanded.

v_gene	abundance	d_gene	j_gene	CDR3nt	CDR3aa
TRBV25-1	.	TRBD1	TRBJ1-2	TGTGCCAGCAGTGAATGGGGACAGAACTATGGCTACACCTTC	CASSEWGQNYGYTF
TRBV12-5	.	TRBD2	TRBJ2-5	TGTGCTAGTGGCAACAGATTCCCGGGACTAGCGGGGCAACAAGAGACCCAGTACTTC	CASGNRFPGLAGQQETQYF
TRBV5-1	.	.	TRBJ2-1	TGCGCCAGCAGCCTGGGGGGTAGCTCTTATTCTTGCAATGAGCAGTTCTTC	CASSLGGSSYSCNEQFF
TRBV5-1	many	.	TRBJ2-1	TGCGCCAGCAGCTTTGGAGGGATAGGCAGGAATGAGCAGTTCTTC	CASSFGGIGRNEQFF
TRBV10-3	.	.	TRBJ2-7	TGTGCCATCAGTGAGGGAGGGACCGACTACGAGCAGTACTTC	CAISEGGTDYEQYF
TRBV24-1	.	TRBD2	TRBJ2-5	TGTGCCACCCGTGCGGCTAGCGGCCAAGAGACCCAGTACTTC	CATRAASGQETQYF
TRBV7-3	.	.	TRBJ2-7	TGTGCCAGCAGCTTAGACTCAACCTACGAGCAGTACTTC	CASSLDSTYEQYF
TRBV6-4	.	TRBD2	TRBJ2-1	TGTGCCAGCAGTGACTCGACTAGCGGGGGGGGGTCACATGAGCAGTTCTTC	CASSDSTSGGGSHEQFF
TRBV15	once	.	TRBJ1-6	TGTGCCACCAGCAGAGGGGCGGGACCTATTAATTCACCCCTCCACTTT	CATSRGAGPINSPLHF
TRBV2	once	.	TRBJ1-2	TGTGCCAGCAGTCTAGAGACTCTCTATGGCTACACCTTC	CASSLETLYGYTF
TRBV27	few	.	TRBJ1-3	TGTGCCAGCAGCCGAGGAGGCTCTGGAAACACCATATATTTT	CASSRGGSGNTIYF
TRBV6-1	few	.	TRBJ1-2	TGTGCCAGCAGCCGCCCGGGACCGCGAGGAGATGGCTACACCTTC	CASSRPGPRGDGYTF
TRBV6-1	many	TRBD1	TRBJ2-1	TGTGCCAGCAGTAGGGACAGGGACTCCTACAATGAGCAGTTCTTC	CASSRDRDSYNEQFF
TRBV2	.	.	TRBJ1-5	TGTGCCAGCAGGCGGGACACTAATCAGCCCCAGCATTTT	CASRRDTNQPQHF
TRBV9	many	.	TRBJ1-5	TGTGCCAGCAGCGTAGGCCCCAACCCCAATCAGCCCCAGCATTTT	CASSVGPNPNQPQHF
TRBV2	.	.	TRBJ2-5	TGTGCCAGCAGTGAGCTAGAGACCCAGTACTTC	CASSELETQYF
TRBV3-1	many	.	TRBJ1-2	TGTGCCAGCAGCCAAGCAGATAACTATGGCTACACCTTC	CASSQADNYGYTF
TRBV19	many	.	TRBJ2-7	TGTGCCAGTAGTCCGACCGGGGTAGGCGAGCAGTACTTC	CASSPTGVGEQYF
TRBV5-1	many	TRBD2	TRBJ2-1	TGCGCCAGCAGCTTGCGAGGGACTAGCGGGGGAGTTCATGAGCAGTTCTTC	CASSLRGTSGGVHEQFF
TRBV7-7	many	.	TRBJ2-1	TGTGCTAGCAGCCCTTCCCGAGGAGGTGAGCAGTTCTTC	CASSPSRGGEQFF
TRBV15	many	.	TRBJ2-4	TGTGCCACCGGCAGCTCGCTTCAGGGGGCCAAAAACATTCAGTACTTC	CATGSSLQGAKNIQYF
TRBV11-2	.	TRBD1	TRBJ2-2	TGTGCCAGCAGCCCCGGGACAAGGAAGGACAGGGACGCCGGGGAGCTGTTTTTT	CASSPGTRKDRDAGELFF
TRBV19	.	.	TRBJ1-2	TGTGCCAGTAGGAACCCGCAGACAGCGTATGGCTACACCTTC	CASRNPQTAYGYTF
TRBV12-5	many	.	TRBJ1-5	TGTGCTAGTGGTTTTACAGGAAACGGGCAGCCCCAGCATTTT	CASGFTGNGQPQHF
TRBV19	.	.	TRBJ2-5	TGTGCCAGCAGTATCGAGGGCCGGGAACTCTACGGGCAGTACTTC	CASSIEGRELYGQYF
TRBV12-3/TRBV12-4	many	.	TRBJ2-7	TGTGCCAGCAGCCCCACCCGGGGAGGCGAGCAGTACTTC	CASSPTRGGEQYF
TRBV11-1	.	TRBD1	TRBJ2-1	TGTGCCAGCAGCTTAGGCCCAGGACAGGGGGCAGGGAATGAGCAGTTCTTC	CASSLGPGQGAGNEQFF
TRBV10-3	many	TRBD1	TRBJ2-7	TGTGCCATCAGAGGGGGCAACGAGCAGTACTTC	CAIRGGNEQYF
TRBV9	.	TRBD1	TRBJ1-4	TGTGCCAGCAGCGGGGGACAGGGACCTAATGAAAAACTGTTTTTT	CASSGGQGPNEKLFF
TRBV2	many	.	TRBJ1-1	TGTGCCAGCAGTGACCATGGACTGCAGAACACTGAAGCTTTCTTT	CASSDHGLQNTEAFF
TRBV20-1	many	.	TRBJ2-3	TGCAGCGGGGGGCCCGCAGATACGCAGTATTTT	CSGGPADTQYF
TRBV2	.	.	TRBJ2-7	TGTGCCAGCAGTTTGGGGCACGGGCAGTACTTC	CASSLGHGQYF
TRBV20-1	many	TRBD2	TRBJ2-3	TGCAGTGCTAGAGATAATGCGGGGGGGACAGATACGCAGTATTTT	CSARDNAGGTDTQYF
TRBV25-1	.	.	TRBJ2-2	TGTGCCAGCGGCCAGCGGGAGCTGTTTTTT	CASGQRELFF
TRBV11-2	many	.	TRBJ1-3	TGTGCCAGCAGCTTAGAACAGTACTCTGGAAACACCATATATTTT	CASSLEQYSGNTIYF
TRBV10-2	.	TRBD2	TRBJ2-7	TGCGCCAGCAGTGAGTCGAAGCTAGCGGGAGGTTGGTACGAGCAGTACTTC	CASSESKLAGGWYEQYF
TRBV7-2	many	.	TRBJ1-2	TGTGCCAGCAGCTTAGCGAGCGGTCTAAGGATGGGCTACACCTTC	CASSLASGLRMGYTF
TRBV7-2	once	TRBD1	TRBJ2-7	TGTGCCAACAGCTCGGGACAGAGTAGCTACGAGCAGTACTTC	CANSSGQSSYEQYF
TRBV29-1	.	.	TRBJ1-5	TGCAGCGTTGAGAGTTGCAGCCTGTATAGCAATCGGCCCCAGCATTTC	CSVESCSLYSNRPQHF
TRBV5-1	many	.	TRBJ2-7	TGCGCCAGCAGTGATCAGGGTTGGGCTCTTCAGCAGTACTTC	CASSDQGWALQQYF